This T cell receptor beta chain was recovered during a study of T-cell reconstitution after alpha-beta-depleted transplantation in children. CDR1 and CDR2 from the germline V gene are SGHTA and FQGNSA. The V end was cut by 2 bases, the J end by 7 bases, with 5 bases between. CDR3 length equals 12 residues. The study, taken as a whole, reports: There were reportedly several hundred expanded graft clones from which alpha-beta T cells came about two months after transplant. Elevated TCRbeta diversity at day 60 was traced, in some patients, to surviving recipient T cells and thymic progenitors. Among T cells one year after transplant, newly produced cells accounted for most counts and diversity.

About this clonotype: What it binds is not known.

Researchers prepared the TCRbeta library using unique molecular identifiers, the study reports. MiXCR, applied by TCRdb to the PCR reads, yields one record per CDR3 protein. This table holds 440,000 or so distinct CDR3 sequences, about 45% found once. This receptor was obtained from a girl aged 2 to 9 with aplastic anemia, due to receive a stem cell transplant. The chain recombines TRBV7-2 with TRBJ2-2; no firm D call. The specimen comprised PBMCs, sampled before TCRalphabeta/CD19-depleted stem cell transplant. Here the CDR3 reads CASSLWIGELFF. CDR3 sequence (DNA): TGTGCCAGCAGCTTATGGATCGGGGAGCTGTTTTTT.